The 15 T cell receptor beta chains in this list originate from one sample, sequenced in a study of radiotherapy plus CTLA-4 blockade in lung cancer. Some clones are missing from TCRdb's copy, which holds only in-frame ones; the method was immunoSEQ multiplex PCR. The table shows approximately 38,000 clones, with 80% to 90% occurring only once. Specimen: peripheral blood, collected from a patient treated with radiotherapy plus ipilimumab. All receptors derive from a human donor with non-small cell lung cancer whose response to radiotherapy plus ipilimumab could not be evaluated.

V is TRBV10-2 and J is TRBJ1-2; 8 bases are shared with TRBD1. The CDR3 is 15 residues long. J was trimmed by 6 bases and V by 4 bases; bases with no gene match: 10. Germline CDR1 reads WSHSY; CDR2 reads SAAADI. CDR3 sequence (DNA): TGCGCCAGCAGTGCCACAGCAGGACAGGGTGATGGCTACACCTTC. Translating gives CASSATAGQGDGYTF.

This sequence joins TRBV28 and TRBJ1-4, with 8 bases lining up with TRBD1. Per the germline V gene, CDR1 is MDHEN and CDR2 is SYDVKM. The CDR3 spans 16 residues. J lost 1 base, V lost 5 bases, and 6 bases had no gene match. The CDR3: CASSPTGDETNEKLFF. The DNA of the CDR3 is TGTGCCAGCAGTCCGACAGGGGACGAAACTAATGAAAAACTGTTTTTT. The full variable domain, in which reference TRBV28 and TRBJ1-4 provide the parts outside the CDR3, is DVKVTQSSRYLVKRTGEKVFLECVQDMDHENMFWYRQDPGLGLRLIYFSYDVKMKEKGDIPEGYSVSREKKERFSLILESASTNQTSMYLCASSPTGDETNEKLFFGSGTQLSVL.

This clone was detected a few times. The chain is built from TRBV6-1 and TRBJ2-7; 8 bases map to TRBD2. This CDR3 contains 13 residues. Germline CDR1 reads MNHNS; CDR2 reads SASEGT. The ends lost 6 bases at V and 4 bases at J; junction bases unmatched: 5. The CDR3 sequence: CASRSGGLYEQYF. Written as DNA, the CDR3 is TGTGCCAGCAGAAGCGGGGGACTGTACGAGCAGTACTTC.

This clone was detected only a few times. This rearrangement joins TRBV2 to TRBJ2-2; 12 bases line up with TRBD2. V lost 8 bases to trimming and J lost 6 bases; unmatched junction nucleotides: 7. This CDR3 is 15 amino acids long. CDR1 is SNHLY, CDR2 FYNNEI, per germline. CDR3 protein: CASSTSGSRSGELFF. The CDR3 DNA reads as TGTGCCAGCTCGACTAGCGGGAGTCGATCCGGGGAGCTGTTTTTT. The variable domain in full, with the rest retrieved from reference TRBV2 and TRBJ2-2, is EPEVTQTPSHQVTQMGQEVILRCVPISNHLYFYWYRQILGQKVEFLVSFYNNEISEKSEIFDDQFSVERPDGSNFTLKIRSTKLEDSAMYFCASSTSGSRSGELFFGEGSRLTVL.

This rearrangement joins TRBV27 to TRBJ2-1; 9 nucleotides agree with TRBD2. The CDR3 contains 16 residues. Losses at the gene ends were 4 bases for V and 6 bases for J; bases not matched to a gene: 10. Germline V lookup: CDR1 MNHEY, CDR2 SMNVEV (reference sequence). The CDR3 nucleotides are TGTGCCAGCAGTTCCGGGGGCTCAGCGGGGGGCAATGAGCAGTTCTTC. It encodes CASSSGGSAGGNEQFF.

Concerning this clone: Other nucleotide sequences in the sample specify the same CDR3. The chain is built from TRBV27 and TRBJ1-6; 8 bases agree with TRBD1. Looked up from germline, CDR1 is MNHEY and CDR2 is SMNVEV (reference sequence). V lost 5 bases to trimming and J lost 1 base; unmatched junction nucleotides: 10. CDR3 size: 18 residues. This chain's CDR3 is CASSLKGQGTSYNSPLHF. The CDR3 DNA follows: TGTGCCAGCAGTCTCAAAGGACAGGGAACGTCCTATAATTCACCCCTCCACTTT.

For the CDR3, the DNA is TGTGCCAGCAGCGAACAGGGGCTCGGGGCCAACGTCCTGACTTTC. Its protein product is CASSEQGLGANVLTF. The chain has TRBV6-8 and TRBJ2-6; TRBD1 matches at 7 bases. V lost 6 bases, J lost 4 bases, and 6 bases stayed unmatched. Germline CDR1 reads MNHGY; CDR2 reads SAAAGT. The CDR3 loop spans 15 amino acids.

CDR3 region: CASIYGTQYF. DNA for the CDR3: TGTGCCAGCATTTACGGGACCCAGTACTTC. J is TRBJ2-5 and V is TRBV6-1; no definite D call. V was cut by 7 bases and J by 7 bases, with 7 bases left in between. Germline lookup yields CDR1 MNHNS and CDR2 SASEGT. The CDR3 loop spans 10 amino acids.

The V call is TRBV2, the J call TRBJ1-5, with D perhaps TRBD1 (5 bases). Germline lookup yields CDR1 SNHLY and CDR2 FYNNEI. The length of the CDR3 is 15 residues. V was shortened by 7 bases and J by 0 bases, with 13 bases between the two germline ends. The CDR3 sequence is CASTNQGNSNQPQHF. The CDR3 DNA is TGTGCCAGCACGAATCAGGGCAATAGCAATCAGCCCCAGCATTTT.

The chain links TRBV7-8 to TRBJ2-7, with 8 bases fitting TRBD1. V trimming: 5 bases; J trimming: 3 bases; junction bases outside the gene matches: 6. Per the germline V gene, CDR1 is SGHVS and CDR2 is FQNEAQ. CDR3 length: 14 residues. In DNA form, the CDR3 reads TGTGCCAGCAGCGGGACAGGAGCCTACTACGAGCAGTACTTC. This sequence encodes CASSGTGAYYEQYF.

The rearrangement links TRBV7-9 to TRBJ1-1; a possible D gene is TRBD1 (5 bases). The CDR3 consists of 14 residues. V dropped 7 bases and J dropped 4 bases, with 16 bases sitting between them. The V gene's germline CDR1 is SEHNR and CDR2 FQNEAQ (reference sequence). DNA for the CDR3: TGTGCCAGCACCCCCCGGGGGGGTACCACTGAAGCTTTCTTT. This translates into CASTPRGGTTEAFF. The whole variable domain, remainder taken from reference TRBV7-9 and TRBJ1-1, is DTGVSQNPRHKITKRGQNVTFRCDPISEHNRLYWYRQTLGQGPEFLTYFQNEAQLEKSRLLSDRFSAERPKGSFSTLEIQRTEQGDSAMYLCASTPRGGTTEAFFGQGTRLTVV.

The gene calls are TRBV7-9 and TRBJ2-1; 8 bases are shared with TRBD1. The V gene's germline CDR1 is SEHNR and CDR2 FQNEAQ (reference sequence). V lost 10 bases to trimming and J lost 3 bases; unmatched junction nucleotides: 8. The CDR3 covers 14 residues. The CDR3 loop reads CAITSGGVYNEQFF. CDR3 coding DNA: TGTGCCATCACATCAGGGGGCGTCTACAATGAGCAGTTCTTC.

The rearrangement links TRBV6-1 to TRBJ2-2, with 12 positions matching TRBD2. The CDR3 has 15 residues. Germline-derived CDR1 and CDR2 are MNHNS and SASEGT. The V gene end was trimmed by 6 bases and the J gene end by 5 bases; junction bases not matched to a gene: 4. DNA for the CDR3: TGTGCCAGCAGACTAGCGGGAGGTTTAACCGGGGAGCTGTTTTTT. Encoded protein: CASRLAGGLTGELFF.

This chain uses TRBV28 with TRBJ1-1; no firm D call. V was shortened by 7 bases and J by 0 bases, with 6 bases between the two germline ends. CDR3 size: 12 residues. From germline, CDR1 is MDHEN and CDR2 SYDVKM. Written as DNA, the CDR3 is TGTGCCAGCACCCTATTGAACACTGAAGCTTTCTTT. Its protein is CASTLLNTEAFF. The entire variable domain, with the rest obtained from reference TRBV28 and TRBJ1-1, is as follows: DVKVTQSSRYLVKRTGEKVFLECVQDMDHENMFWYRQDPGLGLRLIYFSYDVKMKEKGDIPEGYSVSREKKERFSLILESASTNQTSMYLCASTLLNTEAFFGQGTRLTVV.

The chain joins TRBV25-1 to TRBJ2-2; 8 bases are a match to TRBD1. V trimming: 8 bases; J trimming: 6 bases; junction bases outside the gene matches: 20. This CDR3 comprises 18 residues. Germline V gene sequence: CDR1 MGHDK, CDR2 SYGVNS. For the CDR3, the DNA is TGTGCCAGCCGTATTAGCTCCCTGGACAGGGAAGTGTCCGGGGAGCTGTTTTTT. Its protein product is CASRISSLDREVSGELFF.